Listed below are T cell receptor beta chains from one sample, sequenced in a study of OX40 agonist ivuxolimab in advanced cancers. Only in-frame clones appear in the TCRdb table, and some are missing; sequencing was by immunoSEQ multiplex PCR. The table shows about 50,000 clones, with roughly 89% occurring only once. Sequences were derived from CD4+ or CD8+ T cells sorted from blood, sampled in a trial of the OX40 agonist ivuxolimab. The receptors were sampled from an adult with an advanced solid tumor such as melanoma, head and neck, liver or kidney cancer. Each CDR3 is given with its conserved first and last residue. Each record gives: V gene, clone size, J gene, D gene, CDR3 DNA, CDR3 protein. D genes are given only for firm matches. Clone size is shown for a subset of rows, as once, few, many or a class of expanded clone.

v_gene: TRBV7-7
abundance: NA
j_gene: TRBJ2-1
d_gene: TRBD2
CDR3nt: TGTGCCAGCAGCTTATCCGGGGGGGCCTCCTACAATGAGCAGTTCTTC
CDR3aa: CASSLSGGASYNEQFF

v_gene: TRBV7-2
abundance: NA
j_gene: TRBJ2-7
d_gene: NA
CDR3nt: TGTGCCAGCAGCTCAGGCCGGGACACAGACTACGAGCAGTACTTC
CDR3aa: CASSSGRDTDYEQYF

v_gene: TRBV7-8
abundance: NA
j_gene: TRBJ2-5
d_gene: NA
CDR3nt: TGTGCCAGCAGCTTAGGGAACAGGGCTTGGGTTGAGGAGACCCAGTACTTC
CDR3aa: CASSLGNRAWVEETQYF

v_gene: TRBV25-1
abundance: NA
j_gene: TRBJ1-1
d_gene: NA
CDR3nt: TGTGCCAGCAGTGCCGGAAGCATCACTGAAGCTTTCTTT
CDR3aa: CASSAGSITEAFF

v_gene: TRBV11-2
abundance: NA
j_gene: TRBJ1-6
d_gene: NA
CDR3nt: TGTGCCAGCAGCATGGGGTACATCTCACCCCTCCACTTT
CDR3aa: CASSMGYISPLHF

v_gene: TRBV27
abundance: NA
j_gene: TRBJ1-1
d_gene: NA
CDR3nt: TGTGCCACCAGGATTGTTGGGGGGCCCCCGAACACTGAAGCTTTCTTT
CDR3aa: CATRIVGGPPNTEAFF

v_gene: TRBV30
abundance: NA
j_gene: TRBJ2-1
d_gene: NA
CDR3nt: TGTGCCTGGAGCGATGGGGGGCTTTTAAATGAGCAGTTCTTC
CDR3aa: CAWSDGGLLNEQFF

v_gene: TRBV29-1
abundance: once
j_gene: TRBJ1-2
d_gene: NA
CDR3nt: TGCAGCGTAAGGGAGTCTGAGGATGGCTACACCTTC
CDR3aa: CSVRESEDGYTF

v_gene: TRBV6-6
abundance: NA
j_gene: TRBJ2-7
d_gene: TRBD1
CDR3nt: TGTGCCAGCAGTGACCCCGGGACAGGGAGATACGAGCAGTACTTC
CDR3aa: CASSDPGTGRYEQYF

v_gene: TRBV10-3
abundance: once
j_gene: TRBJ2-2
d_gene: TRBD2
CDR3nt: TGTGCCATCACTGCTAGCGGGAGCCCCGGGGAGCTGTTTTTT
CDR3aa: CAITASGSPGELFF

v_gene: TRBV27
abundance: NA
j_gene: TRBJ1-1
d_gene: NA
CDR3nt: TGTGCCAGCAGTTTATCGTATGGGAGTCAGACTGAAGCTTTCTTT
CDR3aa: CASSLSYGSQTEAFF

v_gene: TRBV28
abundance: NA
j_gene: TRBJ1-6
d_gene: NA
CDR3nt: TGTGCCAGCAGTTGGTGGAGAGGTAATTCACCCCTCCACTTT
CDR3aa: CASSWWRGNSPLHF

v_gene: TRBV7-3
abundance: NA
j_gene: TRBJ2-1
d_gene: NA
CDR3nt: TGTGCCAGCAGCCCTTTGGGGGGCTACAATGAGCAGTTCTTC
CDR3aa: CASSPLGGYNEQFF

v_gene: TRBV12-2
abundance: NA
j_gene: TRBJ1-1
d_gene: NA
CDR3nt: TGTGCAAGTCGCTTGCGGGGTCCCAGCACTGAAGCTTTCTTT
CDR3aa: CASRLRGPSTEAFF

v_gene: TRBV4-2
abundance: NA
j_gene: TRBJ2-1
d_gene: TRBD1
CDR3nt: TGTGCCAGCAGCCTCCCGGGGACAGGGATCAATGAGCAGTTCTTC
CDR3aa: CASSLPGTGINEQFF

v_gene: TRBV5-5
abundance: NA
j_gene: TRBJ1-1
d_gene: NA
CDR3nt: TGTGCCAGCAGCGAATATGTTGGATCGGGGTTGGCCACTGAAGCTTTCTTT
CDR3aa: CASSEYVGSGLATEAFF

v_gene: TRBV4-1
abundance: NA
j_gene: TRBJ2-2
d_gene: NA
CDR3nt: TGCGCCAGCAGCCCCCCGGGGGTCGGGGAGCTGTTTTTT
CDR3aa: CASSPPGVGELFF

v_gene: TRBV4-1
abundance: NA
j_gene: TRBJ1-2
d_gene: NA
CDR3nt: TGCGCCAGCAGCCAAGAAATGGGGCCCTATGGCTACACCTTC
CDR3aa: CASSQEMGPYGYTF

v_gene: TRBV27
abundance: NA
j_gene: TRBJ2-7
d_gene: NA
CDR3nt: TGTGCCAGCAGTTTATCCCTTTCCTACGAGCAGTACTTC
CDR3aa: CASSLSLSYEQYF

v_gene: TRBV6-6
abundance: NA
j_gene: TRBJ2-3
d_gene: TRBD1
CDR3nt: TGTGCCAGCAGCCCTGCGACAGGGGGCTTATCAGATACGCAGTATTTT
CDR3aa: CASSPATGGLSDTQYF

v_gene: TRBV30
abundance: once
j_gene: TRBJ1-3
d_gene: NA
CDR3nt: TGTGCCTGGAGTGTAGGGCCGGGGGCAGAGGCTGGAAACACCATATATTTT
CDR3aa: CAWSVGPGAEAGNTIYF

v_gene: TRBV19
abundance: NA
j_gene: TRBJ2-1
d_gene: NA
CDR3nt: TGTGCCAGTAGTCCTGACACTAGCTCCTACAATGAGCAGTTCTTC
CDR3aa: CASSPDTSSYNEQFF

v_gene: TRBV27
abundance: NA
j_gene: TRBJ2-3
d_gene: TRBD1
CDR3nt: TGTGCCACCTTGGACAGGGATACAGATACGCAGTATTTT
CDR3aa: CATLDRDTDTQYF

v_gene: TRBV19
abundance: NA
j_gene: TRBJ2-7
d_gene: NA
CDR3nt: TGTGCCAGTAGTCCGAAAGACAGACCAAGTACCTACGAGCAGTACTTC
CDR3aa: CASSPKDRPSTYEQYF

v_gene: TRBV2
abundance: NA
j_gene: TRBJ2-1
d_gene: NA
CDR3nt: TGTGCCAGCAGTGAGGAGGTCAATGAGCAGTTCTTC
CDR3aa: CASSEEVNEQFF

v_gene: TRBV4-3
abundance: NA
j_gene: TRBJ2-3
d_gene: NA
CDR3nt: TGCGCCAGCAGCCAAGGGGCGGGTGCTAGCACAGATACGCAGTATTTT
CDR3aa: CASSQGAGASTDTQYF

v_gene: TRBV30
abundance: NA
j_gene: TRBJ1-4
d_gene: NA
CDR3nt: TGTGCCTGGAGTGTACCGGGCCAGCCGTTTAATGAAAAACTGTTTTTT
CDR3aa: CAWSVPGQPFNEKLFF

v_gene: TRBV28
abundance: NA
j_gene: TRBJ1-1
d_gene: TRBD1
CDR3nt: TGTGCCAGCAGATCCCCGGGACAGGGGATCACTGAAGCTTTCTTT
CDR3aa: CASRSPGQGITEAFF

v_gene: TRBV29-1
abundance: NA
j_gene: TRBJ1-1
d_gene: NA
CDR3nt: TGCAGCGTTGACCGGGACTGGGGAGACACTGAAGCTTTCTTT
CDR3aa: CSVDRDWGDTEAFF

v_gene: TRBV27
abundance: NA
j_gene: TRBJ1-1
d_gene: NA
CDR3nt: TGTGCCAGCAGTCCCGAGAGGTCAGGAAGCACTGAAGCTTTCTTT
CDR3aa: CASSPERSGSTEAFF

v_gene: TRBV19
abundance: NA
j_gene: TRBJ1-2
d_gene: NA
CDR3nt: TGTGCCAGTAGTCCACCCTATAAGTGGGACGGCTACACCTTC
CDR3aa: CASSPPYKWDGYTF

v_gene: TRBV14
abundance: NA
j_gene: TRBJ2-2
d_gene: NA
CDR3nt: TGTGCCAGCAGCCCCGGGGTAACTGGAACCGGGGAGCTGTTTTTT
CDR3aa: CASSPGVTGTGELFF

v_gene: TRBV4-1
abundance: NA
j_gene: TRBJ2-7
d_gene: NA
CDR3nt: TGCGCCAGCAGCCAAGTGGACTCCTACGAGCAGTACTTC
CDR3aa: CASSQVDSYEQYF

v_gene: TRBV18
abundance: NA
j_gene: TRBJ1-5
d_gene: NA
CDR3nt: TGTGCCAGCTCACCACCCGGGACTCACGGGAGTGGCAATCAGCCCCAGCATTTT
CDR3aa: CASSPPGTHGSGNQPQHF

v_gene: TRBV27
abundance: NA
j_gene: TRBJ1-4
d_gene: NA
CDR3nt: TGTGCCAGCAGTTTGTGGGGGGGGGTCGGTAATGAAAAACTGTTTTTT
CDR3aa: CASSLWGGVGNEKLFF

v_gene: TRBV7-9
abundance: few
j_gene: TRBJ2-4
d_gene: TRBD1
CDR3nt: TGTGCCAGCAGCAAGCCCACAGGGGGCAAAAACATTCAGTACTTC
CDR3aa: CASSKPTGGKNIQYF

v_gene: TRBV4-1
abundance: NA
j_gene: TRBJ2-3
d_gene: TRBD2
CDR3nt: TGCGCCAGCAGCCAAGATATCCTAGCGGGAGATACGCAGTATTTT
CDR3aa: CASSQDILAGDTQYF

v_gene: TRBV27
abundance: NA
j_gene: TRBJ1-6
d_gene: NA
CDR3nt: TGTGCCAGCAGTTCAAACACGCTAAGCAATTCACCCCTCCACTTT
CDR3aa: CASSSNTLSNSPLHF

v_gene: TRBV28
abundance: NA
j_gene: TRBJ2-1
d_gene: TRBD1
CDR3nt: TGTGCCAGCAGTTTTCCCGGTCGGGACAGGGTTCACAATGAGCAGTTCTTC
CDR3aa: CASSFPGRDRVHNEQFF

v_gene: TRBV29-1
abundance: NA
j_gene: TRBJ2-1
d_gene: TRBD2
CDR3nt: TGCAGCGTTGGACTAGCGGGAATAGGAAATGAGCAGTTCTTC
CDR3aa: CSVGLAGIGNEQFF

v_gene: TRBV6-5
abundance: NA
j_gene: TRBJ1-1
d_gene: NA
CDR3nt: TGTGCCAGCAGTTACTCGAGCAAGGCGGGGGCTGAAGCTTTCTTT
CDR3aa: CASSYSSKAGAEAFF

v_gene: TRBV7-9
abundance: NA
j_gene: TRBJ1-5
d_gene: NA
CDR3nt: TGTGCCAGCAGCTCCTGGACGGACAATCAGCCCCAGCATTTT
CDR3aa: CASSSWTDNQPQHF

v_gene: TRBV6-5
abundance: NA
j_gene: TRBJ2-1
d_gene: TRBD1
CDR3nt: TGTGCCAGCAGTTACCCCCCGGGACAGGGGTACAATGAGCAGTTCTTC
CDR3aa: CASSYPPGQGYNEQFF

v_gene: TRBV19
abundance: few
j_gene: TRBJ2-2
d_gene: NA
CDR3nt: TGTGCCAGTAGTATAGGGTACAGGGAGAACACCGGGGAGCTGTTTTTT
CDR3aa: CASSIGYRENTGELFF

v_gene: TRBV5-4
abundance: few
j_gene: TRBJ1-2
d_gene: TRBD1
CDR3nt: TGTGCCAGCAGCTTCAGGGGGGCCTATGGCTACACCTTC
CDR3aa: CASSFRGAYGYTF

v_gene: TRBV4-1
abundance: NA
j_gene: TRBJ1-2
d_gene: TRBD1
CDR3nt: TGCGCCAGCAGCCAAGATGGACAGGGACACTATGGCTACACCTTC
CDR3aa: CASSQDGQGHYGYTF

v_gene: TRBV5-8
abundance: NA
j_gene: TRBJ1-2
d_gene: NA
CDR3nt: TGTGCCAGCAGCTACCTTGGAACGGGTAGGGCGCTGGTCTACACCTTC
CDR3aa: CASSYLGTGRALVYTF

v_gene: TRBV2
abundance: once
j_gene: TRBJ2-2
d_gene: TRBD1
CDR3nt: TGTGCCAGCACGGGACAGGGTTTGGCCGGGGAGCTGTTTTTT
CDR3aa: CASTGQGLAGELFF

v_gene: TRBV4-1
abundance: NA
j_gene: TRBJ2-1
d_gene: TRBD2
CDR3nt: TGCGCCAGCAGCCAGGGGGGGGGTCTAGCGTACAATGAGCAGTTCTTC
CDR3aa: CASSQGGGLAYNEQFF

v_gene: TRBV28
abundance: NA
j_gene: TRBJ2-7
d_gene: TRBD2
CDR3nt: TGTGCCAGCAGTTTATCTAGGACTAGCGGGAGGGCCCAGGGCGAGCAGTACTTC
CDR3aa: CASSLSRTSGRAQGEQYF

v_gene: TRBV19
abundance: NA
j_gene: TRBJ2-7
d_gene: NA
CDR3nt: TGTGCCAGTAGTATAGGCGCAGGTAATTACTACGAGCAGTACTTC
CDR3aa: CASSIGAGNYYEQYF

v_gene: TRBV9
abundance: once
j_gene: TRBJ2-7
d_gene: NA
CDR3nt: TGTGCCAGCAGCGTAGGGGACGATGAGCAGTACTTC
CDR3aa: CASSVGDDEQYF

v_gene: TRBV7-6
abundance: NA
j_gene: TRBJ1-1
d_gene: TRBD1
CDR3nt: TGTGCCAGCAGCGCAGGGGGCGAGCACACTGAAGCTTTCTTT
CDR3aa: CASSAGGEHTEAFF

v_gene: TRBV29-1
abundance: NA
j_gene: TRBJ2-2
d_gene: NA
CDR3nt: TGCAGCGCCCAGGGGGGGTTCGGGGAGCTGTTTTTT
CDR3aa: CSAQGGFGELFF

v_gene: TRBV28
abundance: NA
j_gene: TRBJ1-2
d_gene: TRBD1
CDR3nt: TGTGCCAGCAGGATACTGGGACAGCTTAACTATGGCTACACCTTC
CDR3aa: CASRILGQLNYGYTF